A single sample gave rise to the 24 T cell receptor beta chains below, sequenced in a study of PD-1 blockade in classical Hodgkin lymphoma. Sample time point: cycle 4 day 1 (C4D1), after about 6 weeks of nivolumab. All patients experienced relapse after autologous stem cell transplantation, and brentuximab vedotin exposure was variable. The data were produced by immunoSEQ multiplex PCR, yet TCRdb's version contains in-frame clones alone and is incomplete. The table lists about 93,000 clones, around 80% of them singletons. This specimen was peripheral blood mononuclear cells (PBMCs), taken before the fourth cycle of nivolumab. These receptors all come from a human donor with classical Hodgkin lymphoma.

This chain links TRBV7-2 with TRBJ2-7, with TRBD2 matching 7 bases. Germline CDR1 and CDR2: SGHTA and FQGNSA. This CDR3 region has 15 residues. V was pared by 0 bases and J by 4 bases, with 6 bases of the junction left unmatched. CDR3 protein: CASSLAGGPSYEQYF. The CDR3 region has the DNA TGTGCCAGCAGCTTAGCGGGAGGGCCTAGTTACGAGCAGTACTTC.

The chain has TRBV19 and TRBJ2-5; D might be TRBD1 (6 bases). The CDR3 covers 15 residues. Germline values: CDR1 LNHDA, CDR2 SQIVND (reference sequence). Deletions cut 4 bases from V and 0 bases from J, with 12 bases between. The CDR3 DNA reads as TGTGCCAGTAGTAAGACAGGAGACTACCAAGAGACCCAGTACTTC. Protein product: CASSKTGDYQETQYF.

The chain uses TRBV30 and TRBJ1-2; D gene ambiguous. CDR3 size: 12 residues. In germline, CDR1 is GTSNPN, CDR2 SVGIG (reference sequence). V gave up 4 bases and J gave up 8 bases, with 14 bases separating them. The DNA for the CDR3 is TGTGCCTGGACTTTAGCAGTAGGAGGCTACACCTTC. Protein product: CAWTLAVGGYTF.

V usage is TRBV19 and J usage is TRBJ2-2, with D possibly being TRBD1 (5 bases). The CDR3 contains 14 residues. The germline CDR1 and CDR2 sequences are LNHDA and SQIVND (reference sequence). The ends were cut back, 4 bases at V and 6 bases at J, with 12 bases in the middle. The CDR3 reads CASSRWQGSGELFF. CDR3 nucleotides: TGTGCCAGTAGTAGATGGCAGGGCTCCGGGGAGCTGTTTTTT.

CDR3 bases: TGTGCCAGCAGTTACGTATCTGGAGGGGGAGACAATGAGCAGTTCTTC. The encoded protein is CASSYVSGGGDNEQFF. The chain has TRBV6-6 and TRBJ2-1; D might be TRBD1 or TRBD2, each matching 6 bases. The germline gives CDR1 MNHNY, CDR2 SVGAGI (reference sequence). Trimming left V 2 bases short and J 5 bases short, with 16 bases between. This CDR3 comprises 16 residues.

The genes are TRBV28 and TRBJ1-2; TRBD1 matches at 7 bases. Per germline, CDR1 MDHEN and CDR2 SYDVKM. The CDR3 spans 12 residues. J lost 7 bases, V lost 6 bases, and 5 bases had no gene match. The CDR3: CASRPQGTGYTF. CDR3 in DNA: TGTGCCAGCAGACCACAGGGGACTGGCTACACCTTC.

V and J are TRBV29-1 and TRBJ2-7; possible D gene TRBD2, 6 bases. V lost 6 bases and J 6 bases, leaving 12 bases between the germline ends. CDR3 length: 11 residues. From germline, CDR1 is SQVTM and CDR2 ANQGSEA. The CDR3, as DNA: TGCAGCGTAGATAGGGGAGGCGAGCAGTACTTC. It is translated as CSVDRGGEQYF.

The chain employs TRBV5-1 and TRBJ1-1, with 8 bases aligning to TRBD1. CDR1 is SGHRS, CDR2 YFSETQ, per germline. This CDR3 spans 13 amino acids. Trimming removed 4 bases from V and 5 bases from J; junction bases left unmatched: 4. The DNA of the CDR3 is TGCGCCAGCAGCCCCGGACAGGGAACTGAAGCTTTCTTT. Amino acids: CASSPGQGTEAFF.

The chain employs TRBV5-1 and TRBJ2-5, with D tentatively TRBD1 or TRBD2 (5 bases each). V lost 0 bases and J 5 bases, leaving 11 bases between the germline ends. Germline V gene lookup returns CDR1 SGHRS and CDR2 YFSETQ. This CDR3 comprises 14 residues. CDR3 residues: CASSLVGVLETQYF. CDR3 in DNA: TGCGCCAGCAGCTTGGTGGGGGTACTGGAGACCCAGTACTTC.

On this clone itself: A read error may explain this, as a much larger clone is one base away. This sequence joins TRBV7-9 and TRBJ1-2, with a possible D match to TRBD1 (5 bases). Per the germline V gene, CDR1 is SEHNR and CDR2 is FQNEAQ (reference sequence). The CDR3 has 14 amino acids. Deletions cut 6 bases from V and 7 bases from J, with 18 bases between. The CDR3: CASSLKAGEAGYTF. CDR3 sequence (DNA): TGTGCCAGCAGTTTGAAAGCGGGGGAAGCTGGCTACACCTTC.

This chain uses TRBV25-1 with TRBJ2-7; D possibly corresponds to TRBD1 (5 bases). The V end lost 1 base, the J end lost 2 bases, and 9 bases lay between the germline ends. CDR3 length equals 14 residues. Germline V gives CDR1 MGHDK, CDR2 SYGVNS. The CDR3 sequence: CASSELGAPYEQYF. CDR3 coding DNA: TGTGCCAGCAGTGAATTAGGGGCACCCTACGAGCAGTACTTC.

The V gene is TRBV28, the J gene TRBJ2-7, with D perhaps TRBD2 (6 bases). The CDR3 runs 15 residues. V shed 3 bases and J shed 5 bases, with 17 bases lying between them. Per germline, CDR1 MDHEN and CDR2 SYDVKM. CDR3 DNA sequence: TGTGCCAGCAGTTTTCGCAGACTAGAGGGCCACGAGCAGTACTTC. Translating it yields CASSFRRLEGHEQYF.

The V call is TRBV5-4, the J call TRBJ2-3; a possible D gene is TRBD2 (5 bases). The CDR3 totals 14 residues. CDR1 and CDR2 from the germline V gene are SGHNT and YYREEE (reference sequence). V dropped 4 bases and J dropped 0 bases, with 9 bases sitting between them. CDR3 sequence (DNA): TGTGCCAGCAGCCGGAGGACTAGCACAGATACGCAGTATTTT. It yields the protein CASSRRTSTDTQYF.

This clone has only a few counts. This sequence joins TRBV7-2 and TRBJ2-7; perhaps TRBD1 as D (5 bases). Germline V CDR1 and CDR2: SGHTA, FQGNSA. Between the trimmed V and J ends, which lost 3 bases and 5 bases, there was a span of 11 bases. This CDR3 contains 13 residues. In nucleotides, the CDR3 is TGTGCCAGCAGCTTTAGGCAGGGAAACGAGCAGTACTTC. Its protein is CASSFRQGNEQYF.

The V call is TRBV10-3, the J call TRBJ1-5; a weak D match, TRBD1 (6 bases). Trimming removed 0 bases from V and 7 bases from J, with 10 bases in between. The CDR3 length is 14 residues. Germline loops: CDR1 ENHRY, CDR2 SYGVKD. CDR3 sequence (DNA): TGTGCCATCAGTGAGTCAGGGGGAGACCAGCCCCAGCATTTT. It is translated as CAISESGGDQPQHF.

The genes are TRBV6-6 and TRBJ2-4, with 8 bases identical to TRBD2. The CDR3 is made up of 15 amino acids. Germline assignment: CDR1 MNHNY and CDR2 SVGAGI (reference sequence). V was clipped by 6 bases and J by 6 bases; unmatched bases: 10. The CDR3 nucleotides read TGTGCCAGCAGCCGGCCGGCGGGGGGACTAAACATTCAGTACTTC. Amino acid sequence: CASSRPAGGLNIQYF.

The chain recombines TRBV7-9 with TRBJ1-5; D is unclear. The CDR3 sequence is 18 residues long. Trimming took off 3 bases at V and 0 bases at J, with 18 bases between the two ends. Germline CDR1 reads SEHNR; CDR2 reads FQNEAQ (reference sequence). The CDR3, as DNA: TGTGCCAGCAGCTTTGGTAGGACTTTCAAAGATAGCAATCAGCCCCAGCATTTT. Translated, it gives CASSFGRTFKDSNQPQHF.

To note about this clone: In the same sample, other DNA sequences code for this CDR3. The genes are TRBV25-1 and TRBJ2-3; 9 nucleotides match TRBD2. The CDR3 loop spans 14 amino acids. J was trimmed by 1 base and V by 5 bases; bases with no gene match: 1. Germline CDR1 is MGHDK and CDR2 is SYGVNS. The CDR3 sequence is CASSLAGGTDTQYF. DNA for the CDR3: TGTGCCAGCAGTTTAGCGGGGGGCACAGATACGCAGTATTTT.

The CDR3 loop reads CASRTGTANQPQHF. DNA for the CDR3: TGTGCCAGCAGGACCGGGACAGCAAATCAGCCCCAGCATTTT. The chain combines TRBV2 with TRBJ1-5; 7 positions agree with TRBD1. Unmatched junction bases numbered 6, after V lost 6 bases and J lost 4 bases. The CDR3 length is 14 residues. Per germline, CDR1 SNHLY and CDR2 FYNNEI.

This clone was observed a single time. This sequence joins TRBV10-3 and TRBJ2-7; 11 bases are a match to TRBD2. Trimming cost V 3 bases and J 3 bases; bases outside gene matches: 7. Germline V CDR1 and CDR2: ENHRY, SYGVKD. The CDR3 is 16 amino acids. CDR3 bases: TGTGCCATCAGTGATCGTAGCGGGGGGGGACTCTACGAGCAGTACTTC. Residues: CAISDRSGGGLYEQYF.

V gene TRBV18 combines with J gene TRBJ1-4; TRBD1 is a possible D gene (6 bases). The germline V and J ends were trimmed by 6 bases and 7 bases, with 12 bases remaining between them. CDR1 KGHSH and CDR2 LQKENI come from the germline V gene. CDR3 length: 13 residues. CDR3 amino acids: CASSPGAGEKLFF. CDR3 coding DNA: TGTGCCAGCTCCCCAGGGGCGGGTGAAAAACTGTTTTTT.

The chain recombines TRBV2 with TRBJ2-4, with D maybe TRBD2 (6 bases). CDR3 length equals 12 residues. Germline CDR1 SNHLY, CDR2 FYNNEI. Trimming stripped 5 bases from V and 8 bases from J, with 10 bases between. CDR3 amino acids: CASSSGGDIQYF. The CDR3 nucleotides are TGTGCCAGCAGTTCCGGGGGAGACATTCAGTACTTC.

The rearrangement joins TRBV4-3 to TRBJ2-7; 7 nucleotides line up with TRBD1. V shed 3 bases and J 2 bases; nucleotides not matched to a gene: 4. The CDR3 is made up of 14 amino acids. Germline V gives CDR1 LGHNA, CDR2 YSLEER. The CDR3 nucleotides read TGCGCCAGCAGCCAGTACAGGGGTACCTACGAGCAGTACTTC. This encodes CASSQYRGTYEQYF.

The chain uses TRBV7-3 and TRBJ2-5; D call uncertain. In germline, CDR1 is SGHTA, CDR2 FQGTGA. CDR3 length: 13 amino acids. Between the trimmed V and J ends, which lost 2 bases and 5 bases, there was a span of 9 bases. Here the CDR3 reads CASSLGSLETQYF. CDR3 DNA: TGTGCCAGCAGCTTAGGCAGCCTTGAGACCCAGTACTTC.